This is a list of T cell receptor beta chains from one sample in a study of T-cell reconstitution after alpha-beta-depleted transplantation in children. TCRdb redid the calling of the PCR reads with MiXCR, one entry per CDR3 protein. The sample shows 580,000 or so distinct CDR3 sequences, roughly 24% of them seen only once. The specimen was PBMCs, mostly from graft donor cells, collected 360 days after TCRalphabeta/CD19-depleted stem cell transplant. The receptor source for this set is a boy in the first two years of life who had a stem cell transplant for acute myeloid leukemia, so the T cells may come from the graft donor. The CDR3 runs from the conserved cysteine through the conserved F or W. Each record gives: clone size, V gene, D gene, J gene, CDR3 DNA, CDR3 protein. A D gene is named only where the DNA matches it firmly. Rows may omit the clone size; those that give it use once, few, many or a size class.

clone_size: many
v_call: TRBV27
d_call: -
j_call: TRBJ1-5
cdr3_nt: TGTGCCAGCAGTCCGATGGCGGGGGTCAATCAGCCCCAGCATTTT
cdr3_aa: CASSPMAGVNQPQHF

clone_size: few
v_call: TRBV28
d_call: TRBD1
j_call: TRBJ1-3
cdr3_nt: TGTGCCAGCAGACAGATAGGACAGGGCTTCCTCTCTGGAAACACCACATATTTT
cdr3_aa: CASRQIGQGFLSGNTTYF

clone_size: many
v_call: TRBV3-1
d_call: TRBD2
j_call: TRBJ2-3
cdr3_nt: TGTGCCAGCAGCCAAGAGCGGGGGGGCTCGGAGGGTACGCAGTATTTT
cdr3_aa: CASSQERGGSEGTQYF

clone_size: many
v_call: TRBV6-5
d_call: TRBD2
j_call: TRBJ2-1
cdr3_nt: TGTGCCAGCAGTTACGAGACTAGCGGAAACAATGAGCAGTTCTTC
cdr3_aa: CASSYETSGNNEQFF

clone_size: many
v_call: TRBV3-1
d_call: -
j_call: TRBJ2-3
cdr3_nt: TGTGCCAGCAGCCAATTTTTTGTCTTACGGGGGACAGATACGCAGTATTTT
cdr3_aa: CASSQFFVLRGTDTQYF

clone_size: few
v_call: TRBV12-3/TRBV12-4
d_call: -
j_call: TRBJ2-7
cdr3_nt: TGTGCCAGCACACCTCGGGACTACGAGCAGTACTTC
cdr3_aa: CASTPRDYEQYF

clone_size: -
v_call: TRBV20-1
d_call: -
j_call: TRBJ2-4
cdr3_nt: TGCAGTGCCACTACCGAAGCACGACTAGCCAAAAACATTCAGTACTTC
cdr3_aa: CSATTEARLAKNIQYF

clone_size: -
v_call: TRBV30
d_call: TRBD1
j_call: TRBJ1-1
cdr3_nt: TGTGCCTGGAGTGGCCCAGGGGGCACTGAAGCTTTCTTT
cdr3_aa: CAWSGPGGTEAFF

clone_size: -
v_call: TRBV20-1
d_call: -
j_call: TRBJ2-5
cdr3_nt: TGCAGTGCTAGAGATCCCATCCCAGGGATGCAAGAGACCCAGTACTTC
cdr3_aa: CSARDPIPGMQETQYF

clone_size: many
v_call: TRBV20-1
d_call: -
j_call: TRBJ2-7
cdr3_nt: TGCAGTGCTAGATCCCCGGGACTGGGGCCGGGGAGGGAGCAGTACTTC
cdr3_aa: CSARSPGLGPGREQYF

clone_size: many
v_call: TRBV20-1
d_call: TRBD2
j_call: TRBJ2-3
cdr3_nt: TGCAGTGCTAATGGACTAGCTGGCCCTAGCACAGATACGCAGTATTTT
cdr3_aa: CSANGLAGPSTDTQYF

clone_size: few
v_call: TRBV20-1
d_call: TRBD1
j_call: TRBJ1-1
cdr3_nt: TGCAGTGCTAGAGACGACAGGGAGAACACTGAAGCTTTCTTT
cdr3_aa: CSARDDRENTEAFF

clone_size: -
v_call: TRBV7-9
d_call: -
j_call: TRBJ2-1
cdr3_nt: TGTGCCAGCAGCGCGACGGGGGAGCAGTTCTTC
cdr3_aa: CASSATGEQFF

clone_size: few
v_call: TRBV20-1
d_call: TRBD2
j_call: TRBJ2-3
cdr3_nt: TGCAGTGCCATCGGGGCTAGCGGGGTAAGGGCAGATACGCAGTATTTT
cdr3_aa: CSAIGASGVRADTQYF

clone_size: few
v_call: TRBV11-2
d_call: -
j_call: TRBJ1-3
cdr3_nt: TGTGCCAGCACCCTCGGAGGGACAAACACCATATATTTT
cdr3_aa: CASTLGGTNTIYF

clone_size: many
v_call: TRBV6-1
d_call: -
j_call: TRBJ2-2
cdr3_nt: TGTGCCACCGCGTCCCGAAATGCGAACACCGGGGAGCTGTTTTTT
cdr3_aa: CATASRNANTGELFF

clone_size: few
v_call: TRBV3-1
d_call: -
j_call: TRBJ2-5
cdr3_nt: TGTGCCAGCAGCCCCCCCGGGGGGCAGACCCAGTACTTC
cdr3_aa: CASSPPGGQTQYF

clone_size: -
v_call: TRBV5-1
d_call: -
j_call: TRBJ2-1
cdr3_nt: TGCGCCAGCAGCTTGGCCCGTGGGGGGGCCTTTTCCTACAATGAGCAGTTCTTC
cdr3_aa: CASSLARGGAFSYNEQFF

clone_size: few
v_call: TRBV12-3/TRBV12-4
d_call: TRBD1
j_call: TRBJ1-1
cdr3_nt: TGTGCCAGCAGTTTAGAAGACAGGGGGCGGACTGAAGCTTTCTTT
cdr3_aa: CASSLEDRGRTEAFF

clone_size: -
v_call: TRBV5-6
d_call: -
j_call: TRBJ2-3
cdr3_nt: TGTGCCAGCAGCTACATTCAAGGGGGGGGGAGCACAGATACGCAGTATTTT
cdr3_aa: CASSYIQGGGSTDTQYF

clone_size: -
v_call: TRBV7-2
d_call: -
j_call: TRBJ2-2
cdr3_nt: TGTGCCAGCAGCTTAATTGGGGCGGTCTCGGGCACCGGGGAGCTGTTTTTT
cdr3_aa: CASSLIGAVSGTGELFF

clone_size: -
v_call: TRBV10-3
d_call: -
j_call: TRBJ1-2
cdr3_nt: TGTGCCGTTAACAGGGTTGGCTATGGCTACACCTTC
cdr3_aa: CAVNRVGYGYTF

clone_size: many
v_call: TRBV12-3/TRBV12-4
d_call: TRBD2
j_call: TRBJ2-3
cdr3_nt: TGTGCCAGCAGTCCACGACTAGCGACAGATACGCAGTATTTT
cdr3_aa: CASSPRLATDTQYF

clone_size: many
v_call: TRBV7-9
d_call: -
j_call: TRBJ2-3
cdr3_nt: TGTGCCAGCAGCCCCACGGCGGGCCTCAACACAGATACGCAGTATTTT
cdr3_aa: CASSPTAGLNTDTQYF

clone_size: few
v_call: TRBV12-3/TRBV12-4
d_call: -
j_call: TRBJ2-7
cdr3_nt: TGTGCCAGCAGAAAAGGGGGGGGGACCTACGAGCAGTACTTC
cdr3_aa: CASRKGGGTYEQYF

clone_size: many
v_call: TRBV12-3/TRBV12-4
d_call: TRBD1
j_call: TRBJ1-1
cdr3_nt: TGTGCCAGCACCCGGACAGGGGGGACTGAAGCTTTCTTT
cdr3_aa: CASTRTGGTEAFF

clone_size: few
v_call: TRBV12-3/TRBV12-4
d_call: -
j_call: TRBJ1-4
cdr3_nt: TGTGCCAGCATCGCGGGAGGGATAAATGAAAAACTGTTTTTT
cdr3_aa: CASIAGGINEKLFF

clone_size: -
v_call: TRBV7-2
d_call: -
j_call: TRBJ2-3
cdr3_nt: TGTGCCAGCAGCTTAGTAGGGGGGGGAATAGATACGCAGTATTTT
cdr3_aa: CASSLVGGGIDTQYF

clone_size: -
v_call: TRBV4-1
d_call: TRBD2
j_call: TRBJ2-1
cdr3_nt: TGCGCCAGCAGCCAAATCTTTGGGACTGCGGGGGGGCAGAACAATGAGCAGTTCTTC
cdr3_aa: CASSQIFGTAGGQNNEQFF

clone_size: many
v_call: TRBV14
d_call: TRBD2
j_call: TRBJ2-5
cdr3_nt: TGTGCCAGCAGCCAACTGCTAGCGGTGAGGTCCCAAGAGACCCAGTACTTC
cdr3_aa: CASSQLLAVRSQETQYF

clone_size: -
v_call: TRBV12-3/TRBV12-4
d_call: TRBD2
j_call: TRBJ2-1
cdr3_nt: TGTGCCACCGGCCGCGGCGGGGGGGCCTACAATGAGCAGTTCTTC
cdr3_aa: CATGRGGGAYNEQFF

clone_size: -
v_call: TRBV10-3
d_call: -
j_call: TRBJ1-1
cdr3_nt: TGTGCCATCAGTGAGAATAGCAGGGGCGGGATGAACACTGAAGCTTTCTTT
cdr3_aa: CAISENSRGGMNTEAFF

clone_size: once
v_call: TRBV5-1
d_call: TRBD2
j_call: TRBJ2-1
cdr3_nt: TGCGCCAGCAGCTTGGGGGCAGCGGGGGCTTACAATGAGCAGTTCTTC
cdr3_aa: CASSLGAAGAYNEQFF

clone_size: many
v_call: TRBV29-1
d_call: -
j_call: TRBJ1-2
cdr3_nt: TGCAGCGTTGAAACGGGGCAGGGCAGGGGCTACACCTTC
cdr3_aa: CSVETGQGRGYTF

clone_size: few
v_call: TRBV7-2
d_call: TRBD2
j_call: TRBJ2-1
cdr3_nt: TGTGCCAGCAGCTTAGCGCAGGGACTAGCGCGGTTCTTC
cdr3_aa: CASSLAQGLARFF

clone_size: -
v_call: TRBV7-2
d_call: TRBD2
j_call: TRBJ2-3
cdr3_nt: TGTGCCAGCAGCTTACCGGGACTAGTGCCGCAGTATTTT
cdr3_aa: CASSLPGLVPQYF

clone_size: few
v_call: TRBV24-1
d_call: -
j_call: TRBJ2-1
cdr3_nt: TGTGCCACCAGTGAGGCGATTGGAGGGGGGTACAACTACAATGAGCAGTTCTTC
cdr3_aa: CATSEAIGGGYNYNEQFF

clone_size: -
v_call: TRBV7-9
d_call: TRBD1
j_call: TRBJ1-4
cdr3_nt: TGTGCCAGCAGCTCAGGGGGCGAAAAACTGTTTTTT
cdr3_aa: CASSSGGEKLFF

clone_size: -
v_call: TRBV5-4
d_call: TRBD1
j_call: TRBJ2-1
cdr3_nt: TGTGCCAGCAGCTCAGTGACAGGGGGGAATGAGCAGTTCTTC
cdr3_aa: CASSSVTGGNEQFF

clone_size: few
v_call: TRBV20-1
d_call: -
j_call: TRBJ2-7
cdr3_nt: TGCAGTGCTAGAGGGCCGGCGAGTAACCTTTTCGAGCAGTACTTC
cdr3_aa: CSARGPASNLFEQYF

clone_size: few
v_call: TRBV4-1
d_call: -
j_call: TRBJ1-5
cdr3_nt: TGCGCCAGCAGCCAAGATCCACGCTGGAGTGGGCCCCAGCATTTT
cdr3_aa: CASSQDPRWSGPQHF

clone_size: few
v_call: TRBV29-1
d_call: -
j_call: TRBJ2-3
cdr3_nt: TGCAGCGTTGAATGGGGACGGGGAGTCGACACAGATACGCAGTATTTT
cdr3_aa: CSVEWGRGVDTDTQYF